This T cell receptor beta chain was observed in a study of regulatory T cells in long-lasting Graves disease. Findings and limits, study-wide: In persistent patients, shared public clonotypes (roughly 3,000) outnumbered those in new patients (about 1,000). Persistent Graves' patients possessed reduced TCR diversity relative to recently diagnosed ones.

Ten or more counts support this clonotype. As yet, its antigen is unknown. This sample's time point: newly diagnosed GD, antithyroid drugs for less than 3 months. The TCR library was made from RNA extracted from PBMCs. The length of the CDR3 is 16 residues. V lost 5 bases and J lost 0, with 15 bases in between. The germline V gene encodes CDR1 SGHAT and CDR2 FQDESV (reference sequence). Investigators prepared the TCR beta libraries by applying iRepertoire HTBI primers and Arm-PCR of CDR3 regions. Each CDR3 protein is one row after TCRdb ran MiXCR on the multiplex PCR reads. Of over 350,000 distinct CDR3 sequences in the sample, around 15% are singletons; the top ten hold about a sixth. The same sample was also used in a study of T cells in Graves' hyperthyroidism and ophthalmopathy. Per that study: HTBI primers drove first-round RT-PCR of the TCR CDR3.

The TCR comes from a woman aged 45-65 years with Graves disease. The chain links TRBV11-1 to TRBJ2-3; no firm D call. The starting material was peripheral blood mononuclear cells (PBMCs), obtained at new diagnosis, from a patient treated with antithyroid drugs. CDR3 in amino acids: CASSLVSSSSTDTQYF. The CDR3 coding sequence is TGTGCCAGCAGCCTCGTGTCCAGTTCGAGCACAGATACGCAGTATTTT.